The 7 T cell receptor beta chains in this list originate from one sample, sequenced in a study of blood T cell repertoires in COVID-19. Clones were read by immunoSEQ multiplex PCR, and TCRdb kept only the in-frame ones, dropping some. The sample holds 120,000 or so clones, 80% seen once. The sequenced material came from peripheral blood. The receptors derive from a man aged 60 to 75 with active or convalescent COVID-19.

This clone was detected once. V usage is TRBV6-2 or TRBV6-3 and J usage is TRBJ2-3; 9 bases agree with TRBD1. The CDR3 is made up of 15 amino acids. Germline CDR1 is MNHEY and CDR2 is SVGEGT. Losses at the gene ends were 4 bases for V and 2 bases for J; bases not matched to a gene: 4. The CDR3 DNA is TGTGCCAGCAGTTGGGGACAGGGAAACACAGATACGCAGTATTTT. This encodes CASSWGQGNTDTQYF.

With regard to this clone: The sample carries other DNA sequences with the same CDR3. The rearrangement joins TRBV3-1 (or the pseudogene TRBV3-2) to TRBJ2-6, with D possibly being TRBD1 (5 bases). Trimming pared 4 bases from V and 0 bases from J, leaving 7 bases between. Germline CDR1 is LGHDT and CDR2 is YNNKEL (reference sequence). This CDR3 region has 15 residues. DNA for the CDR3: TGTGCCAGCAGCCCCGACAGCTCTGGGGCCAACGTCCTGACTTTC. Protein product: CASSPDSSGANVLTF.

The rearrangement joins TRBV7-2 to TRBJ2-7; TRBD1 might be the D (6 bases). This CDR3 is 14 amino acids long. Per germline, CDR1 SGHTA and CDR2 FQGNSA. The V end was cut by 7 bases, the J end by 6 bases, with 19 bases between. CDR3 bases: TGTGCCAGCAACGAGGAGCAGGGCAGGGGCGAGCAGTACTTC. Translating it yields CASNEEQGRGEQYF.

The chain recombines TRBV19 with TRBJ2-1, with D possibly being TRBD2 (7 bases). CDR1 is LNHDA, CDR2 SQIVND, per germline (reference sequence). The CDR3 loop spans 16 amino acids. V was pared by 4 bases and J by 6 bases, with 19 bases between. The CDR3 DNA follows: TGTGCCAGTAGTACGTGGGGGGGGCCGGAGGGCAATGAGCAGTTCTTC. This codes for CASSTWGGPEGNEQFF.

The gene calls are TRBV7-8 and TRBJ2-1; 7 nucleotides line up with TRBD2. V was pared by 1 base and J by 6 bases, with 3 bases of the junction left unmatched. CDR1 is SGHVS, CDR2 FQNEAQ, per germline. This CDR3 is 14 amino acids long. The CDR3 loop is CASSLVAGVNEQFF. For the CDR3, the DNA is TGTGCCAGCAGCTTAGTCGCGGGAGTCAATGAGCAGTTCTTC.

V gene TRBV7-9 combines with J gene TRBJ2-1; D unclear. CDR3 length: 17 amino acids. V gave up 4 bases and J gave up 9 bases, with 25 bases separating them. Germline loops: CDR1 SEHNR, CDR2 FQNEAQ (reference sequence). CDR3: CASSSPEDQKADGEQFF. The DNA of the CDR3 is TGTGCCAGCAGCTCTCCAGAGGATCAGAAGGCGGATGGTGAGCAGTTCTTC.

As concerns this clone: The same CDR3 can be traced to other DNA sequences in this sample. In nucleotides, the CDR3 is TGTGCCAGCTCACCCAACCAAGAGACCCAGTACTTC. Its protein is CASSPNQETQYF. The V call is TRBV18, the J call TRBJ2-5, with D uncertain. Trimming shortened V by 3 bases and J by 0 bases, and 2 bases separated the two germline ends. The CDR3 sequence is 12 residues long. From germline, CDR1 is KGHSH and CDR2 LQKENI.